The rows below give T cell receptor beta chains drawn from one sample of a study of cytomegalovirus exposure and HLA in healthy donors. Generated by immunoSEQ multiplex PCR, the TCRdb table keeps only in-frame clones and is missing some. The table shows approximately 150,000 clones, with about 85% occurring only once. The sequenced sample consisted of PBMCs. These receptors were taken from a man aged 30 to 45 in good health and CMV-seropositive. Both conserved end residues are part of each CDR3. Each record gives: clone size, D gene, J gene, V gene, CDR3 length, CDR3 protein, CDR3 DNA. A D gene is named only where the DNA matches it firmly. Some rows mark clone size as missing; the rest say once, few, many or name a class of expanded clone.

clone_size: .
d_call: .
j_call: TRBJ2-3
v_call: TRBV9
cdr3_length: 15
cdr3_aa: CASSAYGRGVDTQYF
cdr3_nt: TGTGCCAGCAGCGCCTATGGGCGGGGTGTAGATACGCAGTATTTT

clone_size: once
d_call: TRBD1
j_call: TRBJ1-5
v_call: TRBV4-3
cdr3_length: 15
cdr3_aa: CASSRRTGGNQPQHF
cdr3_nt: TGCGCCAGCAGCCGGAGAACAGGGGGAAATCAGCCCCAGCATTTT

clone_size: .
d_call: .
j_call: TRBJ1-5
v_call: TRBV7-2
cdr3_length: 14
cdr3_aa: CASSFLGGNQPQHF
cdr3_nt: TGTGCCAGCAGCTTCCTCGGGGGCAATCAGCCCCAGCATTTT

clone_size: .
d_call: .
j_call: TRBJ1-2
v_call: TRBV7-2
cdr3_length: 13
cdr3_aa: CASSGQSNYGYTF
cdr3_nt: TGTGCCAGCAGCGGACAGTCTAACTATGGCTACACCTTC

clone_size: .
d_call: .
j_call: TRBJ2-3
v_call: TRBV9
cdr3_length: 15
cdr3_aa: CASSDRGIGTDTQYF
cdr3_nt: TGTGCCAGCAGCGATCGGGGGATCGGCACAGATACGCAGTATTTT

clone_size: .
d_call: .
j_call: TRBJ2-7
v_call: TRBV7-9
cdr3_length: 14
cdr3_aa: CASSVTGSSYEQYF
cdr3_nt: TGTGCCAGCAGCGTAACAGGGAGCTCCTACGAGCAGTACTTC

clone_size: .
d_call: .
j_call: TRBJ1-6
v_call: TRBV9
cdr3_length: 14
cdr3_aa: CASSGTWGNSPLHF
cdr3_nt: TGTGCCAGCAGCGGGACATGGGGTAATTCACCCCTCCACTTT

clone_size: .
d_call: TRBD2
j_call: TRBJ2-1
v_call: TRBV27
cdr3_length: 15
cdr3_aa: CASTSGGAIGNEQFF
cdr3_nt: TGTGCCAGCACAAGCGGGGGGGCGATTGGCAATGAGCAGTTCTTC

clone_size: .
d_call: .
j_call: TRBJ2-2
v_call: TRBV5-3
cdr3_length: 13
cdr3_aa: CARPTGKPGELFF
cdr3_nt: TGTGCCAGACCTACAGGGAAACCCGGGGAGCTGTTTTTT

clone_size: .
d_call: TRBD2
j_call: TRBJ2-7
v_call: TRBV11-2
cdr3_length: 18
cdr3_aa: CASSLEASGGRSSYEQYF
cdr3_nt: TGTGCCAGCAGCTTGGAGGCTAGCGGGGGCCGGAGCTCCTACGAGCAGTACTTC

clone_size: .
d_call: .
j_call: TRBJ2-7
v_call: TRBV7-2
cdr3_length: 18
cdr3_aa: CASSRARTRADRSYEQYF
cdr3_nt: TGTGCCAGCAGCCGGGCGAGGACCAGGGCAGACCGCTCCTACGAGCAGTACTTC

clone_size: .
d_call: TRBD2
j_call: TRBJ2-7
v_call: TRBV7-2
cdr3_length: 14
cdr3_aa: CASSSLAGVVEQYF
cdr3_nt: TGTGCCAGCAGTTCTCTAGCGGGGGTTGTCGAGCAGTACTTC